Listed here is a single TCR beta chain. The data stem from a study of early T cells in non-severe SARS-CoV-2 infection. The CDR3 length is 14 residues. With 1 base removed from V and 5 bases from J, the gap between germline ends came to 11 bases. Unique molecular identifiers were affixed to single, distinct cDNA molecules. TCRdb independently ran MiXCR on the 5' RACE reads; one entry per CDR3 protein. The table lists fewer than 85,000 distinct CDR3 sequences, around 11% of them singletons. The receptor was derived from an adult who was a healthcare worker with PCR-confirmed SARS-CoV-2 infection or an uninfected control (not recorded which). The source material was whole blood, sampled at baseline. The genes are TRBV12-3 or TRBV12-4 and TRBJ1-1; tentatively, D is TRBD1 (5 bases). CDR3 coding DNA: TGTGCCAGCAGTTTAGGGGGGTCGGGGACTGAAGCTTTCTTT. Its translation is CASSLGGSGTEAFF.